This TCR beta chain was sequenced for a study of TIL therapy for anti-PD-1-resistant metastatic lung cancer. Time point defined: pre-treatment sample, taken before nivolumab and TIL therapy. The tumor samples were excised metastases, mostly pleural nodules or supraclavicular lymph nodes. Between the trimmed V and J ends, which lost 4 bases and 8 bases, there was a span of 24 bases. Germline assignment: CDR1 MDHEN and CDR2 SYDVKM. The CDR3 is made up of 17 amino acids. Sample share makes this clone medium-sized. Sequencing used immunoSEQ v3. Survey-level samples got 1.5 million to 2 million read pairs; deep-level samples got roughly 4.5-6 million. Some clones are missing from TCRdb's copy, which holds only in-frame ones; the method was immunoSEQ multiplex PCR. The table lists 12,000 or so clones, 58% of them singletons.

The chain uses TRBV28 and TRBJ2-1; TRBD2 might be the D (6 bases). The material sequenced was tumor tissue, taken at baseline. The receptor comes from a person aged 25-85 years with non-small cell lung cancer. The CDR3 DNA is TGTGCCAGCAGTTCCCGGACTACCGCCGGGACTCAGTATGAGCAGTTCTTC. It translates to CASSSRTTAGTQYEQFF.